This T cell receptor (beta chain) came from a study of post-analysis software for immune sequencing data. General study findings and limits: With TRBV5-6, TRBV5-1 and TRBV20-1 included, about five TRBV segments were more frequent in patients than in controls.

Germline CDR1 DFQATT, CDR2 SNEGSKA (reference sequence). V lost 5 bases to trimming and J lost 5 bases, with 18 bases between them. This CDR3 contains 14 residues. This clonotype has just a few counts. Its antigen is unknown. This could be a read error, since a much larger clone is one nucleotide away. The library was made from cDNA and included unique molecular identifiers. TCRdb analysed the PCR reads with MiXCR anew, one entry per CDR3 protein. The table has approximately 250,000 distinct CDR3 sequences, approximately 34% seen once. This chain links TRBV20-1 with TRBJ2-5, with a weak D call TRBD1 (6 bases). The receptor was derived from a girl aged 10-17 years with multiple sclerosis. The specimen was blood. CDR3 region: CSAGPPGGVETQYF. DNA of the CDR3: TGCAGTGCTGGACCGCCTGGGGGCGTTGAGACCCAGTACTTC.